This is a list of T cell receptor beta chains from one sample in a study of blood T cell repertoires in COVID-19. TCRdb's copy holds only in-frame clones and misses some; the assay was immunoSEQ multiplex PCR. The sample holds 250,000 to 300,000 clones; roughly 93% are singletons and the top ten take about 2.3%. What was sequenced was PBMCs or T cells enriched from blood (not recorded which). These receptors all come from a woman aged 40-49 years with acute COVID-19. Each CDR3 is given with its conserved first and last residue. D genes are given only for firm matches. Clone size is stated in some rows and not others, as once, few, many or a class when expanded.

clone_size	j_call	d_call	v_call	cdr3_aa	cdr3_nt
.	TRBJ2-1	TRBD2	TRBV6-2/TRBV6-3	CASSRPGTSRTHEQFF	TGTGCCAGCAGTCGCCCCGGGACTAGCCGGACCCATGAGCAGTTCTTC
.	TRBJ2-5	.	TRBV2	CASAREETQYF	TGTGCCAGCGCACGGGAAGAGACCCAGTACTTC
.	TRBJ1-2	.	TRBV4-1	CASSQPPWGVNYGYTF	TGCGCCAGCAGCCAGCCCCCGTGGGGGGTTAACTATGGCTACACCTTC
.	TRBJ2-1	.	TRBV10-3	CAISVDGSVYNEQFF	TGTGCCATCAGTGTGGACGGGAGTGTCTACAATGAGCAGTTCTTC
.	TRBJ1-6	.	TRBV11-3	CASSQSYNSPLHF	TGTGCCAGCAGCCAATCCTATAATTCACCCCTCCACTTT
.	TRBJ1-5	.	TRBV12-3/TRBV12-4	CASNLADNQPQHF	TGTGCCAGCAACCTTGCGGACAATCAGCCCCAGCATTTT
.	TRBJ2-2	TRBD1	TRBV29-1	CSVRTGLNTGELFF	TGCAGCGTCCGGACAGGGCTTAACACCGGGGAGCTGTTTTTT
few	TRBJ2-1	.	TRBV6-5	CASTEARGREQFF	TGTGCCAGCACCGAGGCGCGGGGGCGAGAGCAGTTCTTC
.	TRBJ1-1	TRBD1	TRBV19	CASTVPRSWDRGDGEAFF	TGTGCCAGTACCGTACCGCGATCCTGGGACAGGGGAGATGGTGAAGCTTTCTTT
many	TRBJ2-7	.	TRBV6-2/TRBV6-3	CASSYGDEQYF	TGTGCCAGCAGTTACGGAGACGAGCAGTACTTC
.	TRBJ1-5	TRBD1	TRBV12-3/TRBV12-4	CASRGQGHQPQHF	TGTGCCAGCAGGGGACAGGGACATCAGCCCCAGCATTTT
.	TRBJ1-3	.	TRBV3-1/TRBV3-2	CASSQALLIGGSSGNTIYF	TGTGCCAGCAGCCAAGCTTTGCTTATTGGGGGGAGCTCTGGAAACACCATATATTTT
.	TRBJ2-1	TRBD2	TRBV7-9	CASSSGLAGGFYNEQFF	TGTGCCAGCAGCTCCGGACTAGCGGGAGGTTTCTACAATGAGCAGTTCTTC
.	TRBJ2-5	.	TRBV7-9	CASTQLGGYQETQYF	TGTGCCAGCACCCAACTTGGAGGCTACCAAGAGACCCAGTACTTC
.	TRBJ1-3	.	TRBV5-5	CASSLALSGNTIYF	TGTGCCAGCAGCTTGGCCCTCTCTGGAAACACCATATATTTT
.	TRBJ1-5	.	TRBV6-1	CASSEAGWFNQPQHF	TGTGCCAGCAGTGAAGCGGGCTGGTTTAATCAGCCCCAGCATTTT
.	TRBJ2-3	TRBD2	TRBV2	CASSSEGLAGTDTQYF	TGTGCCAGCAGTTCGGAAGGTCTAGCGGGGACAGATACGCAGTATTTT
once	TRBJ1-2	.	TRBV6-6	CASIPTYRAQLGYTF	TGTGCCAGCATTCCTACGTACAGGGCCCAGTTGGGCTACACCTTC
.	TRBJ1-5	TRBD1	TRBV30	CAWSVGQGYNQPQHF	TGTGCCTGGAGTGTGGGACAGGGATACAATCAGCCCCAGCATTTT
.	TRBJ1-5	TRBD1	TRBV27	CASSPRPGQGAHRGQPQHF	TGTGCCAGCAGTCCGCGACCGGGACAGGGGGCCCACAGAGGTCAGCCCCAGCATTTT
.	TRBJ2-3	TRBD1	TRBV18	CASSQILRDRGTDTQYF	TGTGCCAGCTCACAGATCCTACGGGACAGGGGCACAGATACGCAGTATTTT
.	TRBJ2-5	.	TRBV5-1	CASSLRGHLQETQYF	TGCGCCAGCAGCTTGCGGGGACATCTCCAAGAGACCCAGTACTTC
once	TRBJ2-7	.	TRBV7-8	CASSLAGLGAYEQYF	TGTGCCAGCAGCTTAGCGGGGTTAGGGGCCTACGAGCAGTACTTC
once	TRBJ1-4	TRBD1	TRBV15	CATSREVRGEKLFF	TGTGCCACCAGCAGAGAGGTCAGGGGGGAAAAACTGTTTTTT
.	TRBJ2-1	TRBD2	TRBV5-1	CASSPPPSGRASDEQFF	TGCGCCAGCAGCCCCCCTCCTAGCGGGAGGGCCTCGGATGAGCAGTTCTTC
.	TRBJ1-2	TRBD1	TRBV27	CASSLRGQGLYGYTF	TGTGCCAGCAGTTTAAGGGGACAGGGTCTCTATGGCTACACCTTC
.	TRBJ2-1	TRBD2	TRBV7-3	CASSLGREGLNEQFF	TGTGCCAGCAGCTTAGGGCGGGAGGGCCTCAATGAGCAGTTCTTC
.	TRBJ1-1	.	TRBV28	CAIRGPGNTEAFF	TGTGCCATTAGGGGCCCGGGGAACACTGAAGCTTTCTTT
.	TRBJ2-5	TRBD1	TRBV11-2	CASSLDDRGGETQYF	TGTGCCAGCAGCTTAGATGACAGGGGTGGAGAGACCCAGTACTTC
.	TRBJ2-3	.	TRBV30	CAWSLGAGTTDTQYF	TGTGCCTGGAGTCTCGGGGCGGGAACCACAGATACGCAGTATTTT
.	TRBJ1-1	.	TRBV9	CASSVDESMNTEAFF	TGTGCCAGCAGCGTAGACGAGAGCATGAACACTGAAGCTTTCTTT
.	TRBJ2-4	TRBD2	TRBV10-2	CASSAGTSGSGYF	TGCGCCAGCAGTGCCGGGACTAGCGGGAGCGGGTACTTC
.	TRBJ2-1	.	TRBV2	CASSEASSHYNEQFF	TGTGCCAGCAGTGAAGCTAGTTCCCACTACAATGAGCAGTTCTTC
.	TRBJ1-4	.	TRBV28	CASSPRWAINEKLFF	TGTGCCAGCAGTCCCCGGTGGGCGATTAATGAAAAACTGTTTTTT
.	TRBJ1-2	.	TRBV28	CASSPLRTVSYGYTF	TGTGCCAGCAGTCCCCTCCGCACAGTCTCCTATGGCTACACCTTC
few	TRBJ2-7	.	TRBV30	CASMKKGVGEQYF	TGTGCCTCAATGAAGAAAGGGGTAGGCGAGCAGTACTTC
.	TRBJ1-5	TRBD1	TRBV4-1	CASSQVIGQGRQPQHF	TGCGCCAGCAGCCAAGTTATCGGACAGGGCCGTCAGCCCCAGCATTTT
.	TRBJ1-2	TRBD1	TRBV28	CASSLSSRGVRGYTF	TGTGCCAGCAGTTTATCTTCCAGGGGGGTGCGGGGCTACACCTTC
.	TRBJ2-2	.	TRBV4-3	CASSQVGAGLSRELFF	TGCGCCAGCAGCCAAGTGGGGGCGGGACTAAGCCGGGAGCTGTTTTTT
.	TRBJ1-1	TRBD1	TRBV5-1	CASHEGALNTEAFF	TGCGCCAGCCATGAGGGGGCCTTGAACACTGAAGCTTTCTTT
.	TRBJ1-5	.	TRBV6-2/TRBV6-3	CASSDRDFNNQPQHF	TGTGCCAGCAGTGATCGGGACTTCAACAATCAGCCCCAGCATTTT
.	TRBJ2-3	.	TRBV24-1	CATSDFGVNGGDTQYF	TGTGCCACCAGTGATTTTGGGGTCAACGGGGGAGATACGCAGTATTTT
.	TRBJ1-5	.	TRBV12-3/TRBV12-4	CASSFGNQPQHF	TGTGCCAGCAGTTTCGGTAATCAGCCCCAGCATTTT
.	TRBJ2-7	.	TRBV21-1	CASSNASGDRATYEQYF	TGTGCCAGCAGCAATGCAAGCGGGGACAGGGCCACCTACGAGCAGTACTTC
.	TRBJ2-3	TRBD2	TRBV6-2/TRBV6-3	CASSYSIFYLVAGGEDTQYF	TGTGCCAGCAGTTACTCGATTTTCTACCTCGTGGCGGGAGGCGAAGATACGCAGTATTTT
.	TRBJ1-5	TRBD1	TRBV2	CASSTGGRGPQHF	TGTGCCAGCAGCACAGGGGGTCGGGGACCCCAGCATTTT
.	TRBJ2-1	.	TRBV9	CASSIGSGLLSEQFF	TGTGCCAGCAGCATCGGGAGTGGGCTCCTCAGTGAGCAGTTCTTC
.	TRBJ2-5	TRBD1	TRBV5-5	CASSPGQAKETQYF	TGTGCCAGCAGTCCGGGACAGGCTAAAGAGACCCAGTACTTC
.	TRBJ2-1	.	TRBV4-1	CASSQGLSDYNEQFF	TGCGCCAGCAGCCAGGGACTGAGTGACTACAATGAGCAGTTCTTC
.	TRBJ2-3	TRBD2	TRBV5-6	CASSLRAGGFSDTQYF	TGTGCCAGCAGCTTGCGAGCGGGAGGATTTTCAGATACGCAGTATTTT